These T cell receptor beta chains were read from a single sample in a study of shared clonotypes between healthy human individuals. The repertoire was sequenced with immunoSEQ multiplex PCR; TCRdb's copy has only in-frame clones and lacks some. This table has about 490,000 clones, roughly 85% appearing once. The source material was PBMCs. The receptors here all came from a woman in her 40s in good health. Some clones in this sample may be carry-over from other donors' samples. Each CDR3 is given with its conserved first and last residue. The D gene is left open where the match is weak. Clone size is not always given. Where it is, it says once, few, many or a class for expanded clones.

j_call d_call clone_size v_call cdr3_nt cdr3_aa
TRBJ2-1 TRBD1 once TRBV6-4 TGTGCCAGCACCGCGACAGGGGACTCGAATGAGCAGTTCTTC CASTATGDSNEQFF
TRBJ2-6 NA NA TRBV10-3 TGTGCCATCCCTGGGGGGTCTGGGGCCAACGTCCTGACTTTC CAIPGGSGANVLTF
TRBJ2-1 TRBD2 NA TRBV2 TGTGCCAGCAGTGAGGGACTAGCGGGAGGGCATGAGCAGTTCTTC CASSEGLAGGHEQFF
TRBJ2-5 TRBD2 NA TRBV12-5 TGTGCTAGTGGGCTCGGGCTAGCGGGGGGAGGAGAGACCCAGTACTTC CASGLGLAGGGETQYF
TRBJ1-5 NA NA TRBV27 TGTGCCAGCAGTTCCCTCAGCTACAATCAGCCCCAGCATTTT CASSSLSYNQPQHF
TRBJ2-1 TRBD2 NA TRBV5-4 TGTGCCAGCAGCTTGGACCTAGGGAGGGGTGAGCAGTTCTTC CASSLDLGRGEQFF
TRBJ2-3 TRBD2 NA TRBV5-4 TGTGCCAGCAGCCGGGAGGGGCTAGCGGGAAGCTCGGCAGATACGCAGTATTTT CASSREGLAGSSADTQYF
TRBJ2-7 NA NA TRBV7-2 TGTGCCAGCAGCTTCGGGGCGATTAACTACGAGCAGTACTTC CASSFGAINYEQYF
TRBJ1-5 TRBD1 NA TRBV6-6 TGTGCCAGCAGTTACCTCCGGGACAGGGTGGGTCAGCCCCAGCATTTT CASSYLRDRVGQPQHF
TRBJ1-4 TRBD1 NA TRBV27 TGTGCCAGCACCCAGCTGACAGGGGGCGAAGCTAATGAAAAACTGTTTTTT CASTQLTGGEANEKLFF
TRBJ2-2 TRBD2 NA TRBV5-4 TGTGCCAGCAGCCCGTTCCTGGGACTAGCAGTCTCCGGGGAGCTGTTTTTT CASSPFLGLAVSGELFF
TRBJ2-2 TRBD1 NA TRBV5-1 TGCGCCAGCAGCCCGACAGGGGGCACCGGGGAGCTGTTTTTT CASSPTGGTGELFF
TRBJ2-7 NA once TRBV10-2 TGCGCCAGCATGTTGGGGGGTGAGCAGTACTTC CASMLGGEQYF
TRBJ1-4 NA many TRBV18 TGTGCCAGCTCAGACACGGCAACTAATGAAAAACTGTTTTTT CASSDTATNEKLFF
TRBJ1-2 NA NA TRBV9 TGTGCCAGCAGCTCCCAAGGGGATTCAAACTATGGCTACACCTTC CASSSQGDSNYGYTF
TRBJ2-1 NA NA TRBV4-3 TGCGCCAGCAGCCAAGTGGACCCAAATGAGCAGTTCTTC CASSQVDPNEQFF
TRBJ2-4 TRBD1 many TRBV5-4 TGTGCCAGCAGCTTTTGGGACAGGAGAAACATTCAGTACTTC CASSFWDRRNIQYF
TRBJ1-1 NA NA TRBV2 TGTGCCAGCAGTCGTGGCTGGGACACTGAAGCTTTCTTT CASSRGWDTEAFF
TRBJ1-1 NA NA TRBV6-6 TGTGCCAGCACCACCGGGAGAGAAGCTTTCTTT CASTTGREAFF
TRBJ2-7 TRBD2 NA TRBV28 TGTGCCAGCTTCTCGACTAGCAGATACGAGCAGTACTTC CASFSTSRYEQYF
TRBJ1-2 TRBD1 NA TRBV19 TGTGCCAGTAGTGGGGACAGAGAACTTGGCTACACCTTC CASSGDRELGYTF
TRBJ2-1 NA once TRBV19 TGTGCCAGCAGCCCCCAGGGGACGTCCTACAATGAGCAGTTCTTC CASSPQGTSYNEQFF
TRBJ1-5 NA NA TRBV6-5 TGTGCCAGCAGTTATCCACCTGTAAGCAATCAGCCCCAGCATTTT CASSYPPVSNQPQHF
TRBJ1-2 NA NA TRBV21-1 TGTGCCAGCAGCACAGAAGTAGGCTATGGCTACACCTTC CASSTEVGYGYTF
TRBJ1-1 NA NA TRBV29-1 TGCAGCGTTGAAGATCAGGGCCTCGGGGAAGCTTTCTTT CSVEDQGLGEAFF